The clone carrying this T cell receptor (beta chain) was observed at least ten times. The authors prepared the TCRbeta library with unique molecular identifiers. TCRdb reprocessed the PCR reads with MiXCR, giving one entry per CDR3 protein. Of under 450,000 distinct CDR3 sequences in the sample, about an eighth were seen once. This CDR3 contains 11 residues. The germline V and J ends were trimmed by 3 bases and 10 bases, with 10 bases remaining between them. In germline, CDR1 is DFQATT, CDR2 SNEGSKA (reference sequence). This entry belongs to a study of T-cell reconstitution after alpha-beta-depleted transplantation in children.

This chain links TRBV20-1 with TRBJ2-1; D call uncertain. The TCR sequence derives from a human donor who donated a stem cell graft to a child with Fanconi anemia. Sequences were derived from PBMCs, sampled from the stem cell graft. CDR3 loop: CSASLGPEQFF. The CDR3 DNA reads TGCAGTGCTAGCCTCGGACCCGAGCAGTTCTTC.